Listed here are 15 T cell receptor beta chains from one sample, sequenced in a study of blood T cell repertoires in COVID-19. Produced via immunoSEQ multiplex PCR; TCRdb's table is partial and in-frame only. The sample holds about 170,000 clones, roughly 91% seen once. The sample taken for sequencing was peripheral blood. The source is a man younger than 35 with COVID-19, enrolled during active disease.

This chain connects TRBV5-1 to TRBJ1-1; weak D call: TRBD1 (6 bases). CDR3 length: 15 residues. Trimming pared 4 bases from V and 0 bases from J, leaving 13 bases between. Germline CDR1 and CDR2: SGHRS and YFSETQ. CDR3 in DNA: TGCGCCAGCAGCGCTCGCGGACAGATGAACACTGAAGCTTTCTTT. It yields the protein CASSARGQMNTEAFF.

DNA for the CDR3: TGTGCCAGCAGCTGGGACAGGGGGCTGTATAATTCACCCCTCCACTTT. Protein: CASSWDRGLYNSPLHF. This chain joins TRBV5-4 and TRBJ1-6; 12 bases map to TRBD1. The CDR3 loop spans 16 amino acids. The V and J ends lost 3 bases and 4 bases, in that order; junction bases with no gene match: 2. Germline CDR1 SGHNT, CDR2 YYREEE (reference sequence).

The chain is built from TRBV23-1 and TRBJ2-2, with 7 bases that match TRBD2. TRBV23-1 is an open reading frame whose function is uncertain. The V gene end was trimmed by 4 bases and the J gene end by 3 bases; junction bases not matched to a gene: 5. This CDR3 region has 15 residues. For the CDR3, the DNA is TGCGCCAGCAGTCCTAGGGGAGGGGACACCGGGGAGCTGTTTTTT. Protein sequence: CASSPRGGDTGELFF.

The rearrangement uses TRBV7-3 and TRBJ2-1; D is unresolved. Per germline, CDR1 SGHTA and CDR2 FQGTGA. The CDR3 contains 13 residues. V was clipped by 2 bases and J by 3 bases, with 5 bases between them. Written as DNA, the CDR3 is TGTGCCAGCAGCTTAGGGCTCTACAATGAGCAGTTCTTC. It is translated as CASSLGLYNEQFF.

The V call is TRBV28, the J call TRBJ1-6; the match to TRBD1 covers 7 bases. J was trimmed by 5 bases and V by 5 bases; bases with no gene match: 3. The V gene's germline CDR1 is MDHEN and CDR2 SYDVKM. CDR3 size: 14 residues. The CDR3 spells CASSLGQNNSPLHF. CDR3 in DNA: TGTGCCAGCAGTCTGGGACAGAATAATTCACCCCTCCACTTT.

The J gene is TRBJ1-5, the V gene TRBV6-1, with a possible D match to TRBD1 (6 bases). Germline-derived CDR1 and CDR2 are MNHNS and SASEGT. This CDR3 spans 14 amino acids. The germline V and J ends were trimmed by 3 bases and 6 bases, with 12 bases remaining between them. The DNA for the CDR3 is TGTGCCAGCAGTGACAGGGGACGAGGTCAGCCCCAGCATTTT. Translated, it gives CASSDRGRGQPQHF.

This clone was seen at least ten times. The chain couples TRBV27 to TRBJ2-3; D is undetermined. The germline V gene has CDR1 MNHEY and CDR2 SMNVEV (reference sequence). This CDR3 is built from 13 residues. Deletions cut 1 base from V and 2 bases from J, with 4 bases between. CDR3: CASSLLITDTQYF. The CDR3 DNA reads as TGTGCCAGCAGTTTATTAATCACAGATACGCAGTATTTT.

This clone was counted between two and nine times. The V call is TRBV5-1, the J call TRBJ2-7, with 8 bases identical to TRBD1. CDR3 length equals 18 residues. Per the germline V gene, CDR1 is SGHRS and CDR2 is YFSETQ. The trim removed 0 bases at V and 6 bases at J, leaving 17 bases unmatched. The CDR3 coding sequence is TGCGCCAGCAGCTTGGGTTTGGGGGAAGGGACAGGACATTTCGAGCAGTACTTC. Its protein product is CASSLGLGEGTGHFEQYF.

CDR3 protein: CASSATLLSSYNEQFF. CDR3 DNA sequence: TGTGCCAGCAGCGCAACACTACTGAGCTCCTACAATGAGCAGTTCTTC. V is TRBV7-2 and J is TRBJ2-1; D gene ambiguous. CDR1 is SGHTA and CDR2 is FQGNSA in the germline V gene. Trimming took 5 bases from V and 0 from J, leaving 14 bases between them. There are 16 residues in the CDR3.

The chain employs TRBV28 and TRBJ1-3; no reliable D call. Between the trimmed V and J ends, which lost 3 bases and 0 bases, there was a span of 9 bases. Germline V gene lookup returns CDR1 MDHEN and CDR2 SYDVKM. The CDR3 is 15 amino acids. CDR3 bases: TGTGCCAGCAGTTTTCGAGAATACTCTGGAAACACCATATATTTT. Translated: CASSFREYSGNTIYF.

This chain joins TRBV28 and TRBJ1-5; 10 nucleotides agree with TRBD1. The germline gives CDR1 MDHEN, CDR2 SYDVKM. J gave up 7 bases and V 3 bases, and 3 bases lay outside the gene matches. This CDR3 is 14 amino acids long. CDR3 amino acids: CASSFGQGGQPQHF. The CDR3 DNA reads as TGTGCCAGCAGTTTCGGACAGGGGGGACAGCCCCAGCATTTT.

CDR3 coding DNA: TGTGCCAGCAGTTGGGCTGCAATAGCCAAAAACATTCAGTACTTC. Translation: CASSWAAIAKNIQYF. The chain links TRBV28 to TRBJ2-4; D remains ambiguous. This CDR3 contains 15 residues. The V gene's germline CDR1 is MDHEN and CDR2 SYDVKM. Trimming stripped 4 bases from V and 0 bases from J, with 10 bases between.

V is TRBV10-3 and J is TRBJ1-2; 8 bases agree with TRBD1. This CDR3 contains 14 residues. Germline V gene sequence: CDR1 ENHRY, CDR2 SYGVKD. The J segment lost 2 bases and the V segment lost 7 bases, leaving 6 bases of the junction unmatched. The CDR3 bases are TGTGCCATCAACGACAGGGGAGAGAACTATGGCTACACCTTC. Translation: CAINDRGENYGYTF.

The chain combines TRBV7-6 with TRBJ2-2; D is unclear. The CDR3 covers 18 residues. Trimming left V 5 bases short and J 0 bases short, with 19 bases between. Germline-derived CDR1 and CDR2 are SGHVS and FNYEAQ. This CDR3 is CASSPTGWHRANTGELFF. CDR3 DNA sequence: TGTGCCAGCAGCCCGACCGGATGGCACAGAGCGAACACCGGGGAGCTGTTTTTT.

This chain connects TRBV21-1 to TRBJ2-1; the D call of TRBD2 is as the table states it, not checked on the DNA. TRBV21-1 is a pseudogene locus. CDR3 length: 23 residues. In nucleotides, the CDR3 is TGTGCCAGCAGCAAAAAAGGGCCTTTCAGGCCGACTAGCGGGAGCGGGACCTACAATGAGCAGTTCTTC. This encodes CASSKKGPFRPTSGSGTYNEQFF.